The T cell receptor beta chain described here comes from a study of identical twins (dated by TCRdb to 2016 to 2018). Describing the broader study: To test whether fetal clonotypes persist, the study used deep sequencing on TCR alpha and beta repertoires from monozygotic twins, unrelated adults of various ages, and cord blood. Replicate twin experiments were performed at different times using different library preparation protocols to rule out contamination.

Here V drops 7 bases and J drops 1 base, and the junction holds 4 bases not matched to any gene. Per the germline V gene, MDHEN is the CDR1 and SYDVKM is the CDR2. The CDR3, from cysteine to phenylalanine, totals 14 residues. Solely the CDR3 DNA is kept, with 42 bases framed from the first base. Beyond this particular receptor, the publication reports: Fewer insertions were carried by abundant cord blood beta clonotypes; a weaker similar trend was observed in young adult naive repertoires, while no such trend was observed in memory repertoires. In beta out-of-frame sequences, excess twin sharing was weaker, because having fewer shared sequences lowered the signal-to-noise ratio. Compared with coincidental sharing between unrelated individuals, out-of-frame TCR alpha sequences shared between twins had an excess of sequences with low generation probability. In monozygotic twins, out-of-frame TCR alpha sharing was systematically underestimated by recombination models, although the models agreed with sharing between unrelated individuals. Zero-insertion analyses could be partly confounded by invariant T cells such as MAIT and iNKT, though diverse VJ usage argued against such confounding for most clonotypes. Because the same donors could not be followed over many years, the conclusions depended on cross-sectional statistical analysis.

Library preparation was by 5' RACE. The instrument was an Illumina HiSeq 2000. Template switching introduced a universal primer binding site; the final cDNA contained a unique molecular identifier, enabling accurate counting of TCR cDNA molecules. Specific primers in the conserved constant-segment region were used to synthesize first-strand cDNA for TCR alpha and beta chains. To control for contamination, each cDNA library was double barcoded with a SMART-Mk sample barcode plus Illumina barcodes. TruSeq adapter sequences and Illumina sample barcodes were added in two successive PCR steps. The TCR alpha and beta cDNA libraries were sequenced on the Illumina HiSeq platform using custom primers. From the authors' description of their analysis: Raw reads were processed with MiGEC to extract unique molecular identifiers, and MiXCR was used to determine CDR3 positions. Recombination models were inferred per individual with the repgenHMM and IGoR tools using an EM algorithm. The analysis of shared clonotypes was done with the tcR package in R, with sharing normalized by the product of cloneset sizes. Out-of-frame nonproductive sequences were analyzed to study raw recombination free of thymic and clonal selection effects. TCRdb redid the processing of the public reads, applying fastp at Q25 and MiXCR, and retained in-frame beta chains. Entries are consolidated by CDR3 protein sequence, retaining the most common genes and DNA. The V and J calls reflect TCRdb's pipeline rather than the authors' work. Present in this sample are about 810,000 distinct CDR3 sequences, roughly an eighth of which were seen just once. The ten largest make up about 1.5% of the sample.

Every donor was a healthy Caucasian. Three pairs of female monozygotic twins, all aged 18 to 29 years, made up the twin cohort. Peripheral blood mononuclear cells were the source from which RNA for the TCR libraries was isolated. Many counts were recorded for this clonotype. Its antigen specificity is not known. Within one base of it there is no much larger clone, and no base qualities were kept. These data were also reused for a study on yellow fever vaccine responses in identical twins. As that second paper reports: According to the authors, in identical twins the way T cells responded to vaccination appeared partly convergent and partly personalized. In the study, vaccine-responding T cell clones were precisely tracked in identical twins.

The sequencing sample was made of PBMCs. The receptor was derived from a woman aged 18-29 years in good health. The V and J segments used are TRBV28 and TRBJ2-1, and TRBD1 aligns with 7 junction nucleotides. The CDR3 corresponds to CASKLTGSYNEQFF. In nucleotide form, the sequence is TGTGCCAGCAAACTGACAGGGTCCTACAATGAGCAGTTCTTC.